These 3 T cell receptor beta chains originate from one sample sequenced in a study of cytomegalovirus exposure and HLA in healthy donors. Here immunoSEQ multiplex PCR was the method, and the copy in TCRdb shows in-frame clones only, minus some. The sample contains 60,000 to 75,000 clones, approximately 96% of which appear only once. Specimen: PBMCs. These receptor sequences come from a man between 18 and 29 years old in good health and CMV-seronegative.

The chain uses TRBV11-3 and TRBJ2-2; TRBD2 aligns across 11 bases. Per germline, CDR1 SGHNT and CDR2 YENEEA. Trimming removed 4 bases from V and 5 bases from J; junction bases left unmatched: 6. This CDR3 spans 16 amino acids. The CDR3: CASSWTSGFDTGELFF. The CDR3 DNA reads as TGTGCCAGCAGCTGGACTAGCGGGTTCGATACCGGGGAGCTGTTTTTT.

This clone was observed a handful of times. This chain uses TRBV28 with TRBJ2-7; 11 bases are a match to TRBD2. The germline V gene has CDR1 MDHEN and CDR2 SYDVKM. V dropped 8 bases and J dropped 1; count of bases not matched to a gene: 4. The CDR3 length is 14 residues. CDR3 bases: TGTGCCAGCCAGGGACTAGCGGATTCCTACGAGCAGTACTTC. Its protein product is CASQGLADSYEQYF.

V and J are TRBV11-2 and TRBJ1-5; 8 bases are a match to TRBD1. The V gene end was trimmed by 0 bases and the J gene end by 6 bases; junction bases not matched to a gene: 7. The CDR3 totals 16 residues. The V gene's germline CDR1 is SGHAT and CDR2 FQNNGV. The CDR3 bases are TGTGCCAGCAGCTTAGATGGGACAGGATCTTCTCAGCCCCAGCATTTT. This gives the protein CASSLDGTGSSQPQHF.